This T cell receptor (beta chain) was found in a study of control samples from healthy donors and cancer patients. Generated by immunoSEQ multiplex PCR, the TCRdb table keeps only in-frame clones and is missing some. Of roughly 92,000 clones detected, about 85% appear once; the ten largest clones hold 1.3%. With V trimmed by 1 base and J by 1 base, 12 bases remained unmatched. CDR1 and CDR2 from the germline V gene are LGHNA and YNFKEQ. The CDR3 is 18 residues long. The TCR was taken from a woman aged 50 to 60 in good health. V gene TRBV4-2 combines with J gene TRBJ2-5, with 7 bases lining up with TRBD2. Sequencing input: blood. The DNA of the CDR3 is TGTGCCAGCAGCCAAGTACGGGGGGTAGCTAAGGGCCAAGAGACCCAGTACTTC. Translation: CASSQVRGVAKGQETQYF.